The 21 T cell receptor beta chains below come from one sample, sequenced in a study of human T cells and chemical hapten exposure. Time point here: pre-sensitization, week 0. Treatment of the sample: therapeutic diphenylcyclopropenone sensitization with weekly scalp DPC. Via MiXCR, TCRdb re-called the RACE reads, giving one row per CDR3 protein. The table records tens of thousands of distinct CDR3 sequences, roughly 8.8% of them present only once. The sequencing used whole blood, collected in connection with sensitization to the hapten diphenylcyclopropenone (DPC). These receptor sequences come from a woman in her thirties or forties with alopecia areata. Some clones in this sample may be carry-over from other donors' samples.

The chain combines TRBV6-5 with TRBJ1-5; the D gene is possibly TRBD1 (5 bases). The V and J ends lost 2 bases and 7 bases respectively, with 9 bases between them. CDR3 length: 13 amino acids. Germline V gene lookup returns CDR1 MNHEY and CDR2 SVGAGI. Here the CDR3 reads CASSYGGTQPQHF. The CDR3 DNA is TGTGCCAGCAGTTACGGGGGAACGCAGCCCCAGCATTTT.

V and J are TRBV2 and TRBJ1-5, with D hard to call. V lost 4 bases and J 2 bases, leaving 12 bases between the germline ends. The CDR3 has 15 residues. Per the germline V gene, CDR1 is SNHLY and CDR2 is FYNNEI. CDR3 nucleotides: TGTGCCAGCAGTGGCCAGATTGATCGCAATCAGCCCCAGCATTTT. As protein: CASSGQIDRNQPQHF.

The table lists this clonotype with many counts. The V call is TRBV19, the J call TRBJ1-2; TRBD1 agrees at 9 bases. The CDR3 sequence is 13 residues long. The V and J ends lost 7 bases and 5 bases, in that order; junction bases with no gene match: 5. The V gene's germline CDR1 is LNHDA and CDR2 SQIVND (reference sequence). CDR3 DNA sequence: TGTGCCAGTATGGGGGACAGGGTATATGGCTACACCTTC. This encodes CASMGDRVYGYTF.

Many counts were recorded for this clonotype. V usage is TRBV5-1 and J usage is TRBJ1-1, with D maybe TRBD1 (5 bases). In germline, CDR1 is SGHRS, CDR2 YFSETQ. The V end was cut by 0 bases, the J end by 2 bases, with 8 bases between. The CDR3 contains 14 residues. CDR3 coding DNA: TGCGCCAGCAGCTTGGCTGACAGAAACACTGAAGCTTTCTTT. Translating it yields CASSLADRNTEAFF.

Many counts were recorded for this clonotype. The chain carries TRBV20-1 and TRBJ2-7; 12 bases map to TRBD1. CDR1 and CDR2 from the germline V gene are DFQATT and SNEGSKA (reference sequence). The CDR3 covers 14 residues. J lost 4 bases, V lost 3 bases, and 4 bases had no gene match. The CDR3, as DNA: TGCAGTGCTAGGGGGACAGGGGGCTTTTACGAGCAGTACTTC. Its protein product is CSARGTGGFYEQYF.

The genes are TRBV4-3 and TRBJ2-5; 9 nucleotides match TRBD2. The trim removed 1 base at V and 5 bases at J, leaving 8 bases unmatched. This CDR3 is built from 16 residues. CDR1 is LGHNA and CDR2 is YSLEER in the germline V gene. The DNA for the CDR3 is TGCGCCAGCAGCCAAGGGTTAGCGGGGGCAATGGAGACCCAGTACTTC. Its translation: CASSQGLAGAMETQYF.

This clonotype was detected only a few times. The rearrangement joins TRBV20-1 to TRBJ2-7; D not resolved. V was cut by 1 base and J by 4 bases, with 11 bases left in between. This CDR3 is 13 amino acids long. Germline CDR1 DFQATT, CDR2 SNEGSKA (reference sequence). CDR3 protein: CSARVASYYEQYF. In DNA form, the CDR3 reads TGCAGTGCTAGAGTGGCCAGTTATTACGAGCAGTACTTC.

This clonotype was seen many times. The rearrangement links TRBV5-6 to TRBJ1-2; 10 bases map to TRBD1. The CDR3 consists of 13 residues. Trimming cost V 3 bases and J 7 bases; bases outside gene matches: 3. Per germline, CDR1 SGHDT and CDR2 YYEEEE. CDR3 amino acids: CASSWTGGGGYTF. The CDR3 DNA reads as TGTGCCAGCAGCTGGACAGGGGGAGGTGGCTACACCTTC.

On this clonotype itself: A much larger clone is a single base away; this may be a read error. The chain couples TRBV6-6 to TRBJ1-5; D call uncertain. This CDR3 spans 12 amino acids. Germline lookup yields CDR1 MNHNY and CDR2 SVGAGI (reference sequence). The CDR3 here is CASRIGEQPRHF. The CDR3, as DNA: TGTGCCAGCAGGATTGGAGAGCAGCCCCGGCATTTT.

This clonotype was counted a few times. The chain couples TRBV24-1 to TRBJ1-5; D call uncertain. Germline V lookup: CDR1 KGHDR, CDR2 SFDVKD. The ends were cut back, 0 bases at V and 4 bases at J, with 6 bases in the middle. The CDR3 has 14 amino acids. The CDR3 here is CATSDLSVNQPQHF. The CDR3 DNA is TGTGCCACCAGTGATTTGTCAGTTAATCAGCCCCAGCATTTT.

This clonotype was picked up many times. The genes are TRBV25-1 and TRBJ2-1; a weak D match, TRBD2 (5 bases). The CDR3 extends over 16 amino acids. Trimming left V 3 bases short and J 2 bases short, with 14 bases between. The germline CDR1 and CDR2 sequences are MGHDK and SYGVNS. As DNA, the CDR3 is TGTGCCAGCAGTGATTCACGGGAAGGGACCTACAATGAGCAGTTCTTC. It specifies CASSDSREGTYNEQFF.

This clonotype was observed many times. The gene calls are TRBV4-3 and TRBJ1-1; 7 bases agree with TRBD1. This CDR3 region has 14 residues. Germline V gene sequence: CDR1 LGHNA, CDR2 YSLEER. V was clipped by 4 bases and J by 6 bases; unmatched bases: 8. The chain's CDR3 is CASSLTGVVAEAFF. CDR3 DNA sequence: TGCGCCAGCAGCCTAACAGGGGTGGTAGCTGAAGCTTTCTTT.

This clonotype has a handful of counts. DNA of the CDR3: TGTGCCAGCAGCGCAGCTCCTAGGGGCCCGCCGGGCTATGGCTACACCTTC. Translated, it gives CASSAAPRGPPGYGYTF. The V gene is TRBV9, the J gene TRBJ1-2; possibly TRBD1 for D (5 bases). Germline V gene lookup returns CDR1 SGDLS and CDR2 YYNGEE. The V gene lost 3 bases and the J gene lost 4 bases, with 22 bases spanning the gap. The CDR3 is 17 amino acids.

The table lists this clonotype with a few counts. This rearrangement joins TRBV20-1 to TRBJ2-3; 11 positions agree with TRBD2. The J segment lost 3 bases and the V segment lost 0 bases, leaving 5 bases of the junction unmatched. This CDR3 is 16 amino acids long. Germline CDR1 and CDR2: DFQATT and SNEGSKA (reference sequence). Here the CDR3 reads CSARDGSSGRTDTQYF. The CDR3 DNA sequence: TGCAGTGCTAGAGATGGCTCTAGCGGGAGGACAGATACGCAGTATTTT.

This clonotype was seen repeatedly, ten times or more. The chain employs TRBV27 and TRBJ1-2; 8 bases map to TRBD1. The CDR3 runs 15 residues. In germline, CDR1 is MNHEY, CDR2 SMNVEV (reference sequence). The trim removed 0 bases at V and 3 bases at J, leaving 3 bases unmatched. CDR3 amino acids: CASSLSPGGYYGYTF. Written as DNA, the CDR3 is TGTGCCAGCAGTTTATCGCCAGGGGGCTACTATGGCTACACCTTC.

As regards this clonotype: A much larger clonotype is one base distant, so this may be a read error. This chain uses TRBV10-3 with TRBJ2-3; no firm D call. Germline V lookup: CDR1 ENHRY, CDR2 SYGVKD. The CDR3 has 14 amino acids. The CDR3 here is CAFSEVRVPDTQYF. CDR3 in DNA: TGTGCCTTCAGTGAGGTACGGGTTCCAGATACGCAGTATTTT.

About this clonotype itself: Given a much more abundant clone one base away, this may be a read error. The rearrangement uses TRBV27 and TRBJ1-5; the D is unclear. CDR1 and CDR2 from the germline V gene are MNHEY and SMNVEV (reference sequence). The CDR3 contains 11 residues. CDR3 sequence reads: CAIISYQPQHF. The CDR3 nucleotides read TGTGCCATCATTAGCTATCAGCCCCAGCATTTT.

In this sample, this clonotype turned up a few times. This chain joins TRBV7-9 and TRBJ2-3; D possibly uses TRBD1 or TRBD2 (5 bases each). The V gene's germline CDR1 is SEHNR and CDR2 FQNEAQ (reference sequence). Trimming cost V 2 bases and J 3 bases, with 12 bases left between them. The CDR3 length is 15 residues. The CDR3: CASSLRGAATDTQYF. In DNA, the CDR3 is TGTGCCAGCAGCTTAAGAGGGGCCGCAACAGATACGCAGTATTTT.

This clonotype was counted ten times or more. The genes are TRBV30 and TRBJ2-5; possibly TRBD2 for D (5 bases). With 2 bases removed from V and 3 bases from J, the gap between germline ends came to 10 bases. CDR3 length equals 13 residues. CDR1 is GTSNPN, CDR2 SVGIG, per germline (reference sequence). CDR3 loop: CAWSPGNEETQYF. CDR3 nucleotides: TGTGCCTGGAGTCCGGGGAACGAAGAGACCCAGTACTTC.

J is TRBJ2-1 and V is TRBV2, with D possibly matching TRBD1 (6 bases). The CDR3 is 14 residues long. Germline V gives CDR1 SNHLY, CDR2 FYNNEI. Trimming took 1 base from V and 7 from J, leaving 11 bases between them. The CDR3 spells CASSEERGLNEQFF. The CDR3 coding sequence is TGTGCCAGCAGTGAAGAAAGGGGGTTGAATGAGCAGTTCTTC. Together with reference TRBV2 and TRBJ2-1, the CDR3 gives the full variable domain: EPEVTQTPSHQVTQMGQEVILRCVPISNHLYFYWYRQILGQKVEFLVSFYNNEISEKSEIFDDQFSVERPDGSNFTLKIRSTKLEDSAMYFCASSEERGLNEQFFGPGTRLTVL.

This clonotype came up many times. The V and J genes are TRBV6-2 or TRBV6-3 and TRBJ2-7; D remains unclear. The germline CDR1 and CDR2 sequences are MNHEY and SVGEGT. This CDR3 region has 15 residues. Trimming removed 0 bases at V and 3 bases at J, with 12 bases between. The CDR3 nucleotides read TGTGCCAGCAGTTACTCCCCCGGCTCCGTCTACGAGCAGTACTTC. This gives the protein CASSYSPGSVYEQYF.